What follows is one T cell receptor beta chain and its context. This receptor's antigen is unknown. No base quality information exists; no much larger clone differs at one position. For CDR1 and CDR2, the germline V gene lists SGHDT and YYEEEE. The CDR3 sequence holds 14 residues, the cysteine and phenylalanine included. Only the CDR3 DNA stays, 42 bases, in frame from base 1. V loses 7 bases, J loses 1 base, and the germline ends lie 14 bases apart. The immunoSEQ platform was used to carry out deep TCRbeta sequencing. The original pipeline was this. For further analysis, only productive rearrangements were exported out of the immunoSEQ Analyzer. T cell phenotypes were assigned to bulk TCRbeta clonotypes by matching the clonotypes to single-cell RNA+TCR-seq clones with the same TCRbeta sequence. Clone enrichment in tumor was computed as tumor frequency divided by PBMC frequency from bulk TCR sequencing. TCRs were sorted with GLIPH into specificity groups, meaning clusters of distinct TCRs that share CDR3 motifs and likely recognize common antigens. This is the immuneACCESS table as TCRdb keeps it, with only in-frame sequences that have V and J called. A part of the clones is gone; compared with another copy, unresolved V genes explain less than half, and the rest is unexplained. V and J calls and clone size are those listed in that table; D and trimming were worked out from the DNA. This sample holds about 25,000 clones; 70% to 85% were observed only once. The ten largest clones add up to around 12% of the sample.

The sample originates from a study of T cells in tumors after PD-1 blockade (dated by TCRdb to the late 2010s). About the study as a whole: Patients with prior checkpoint blockade, systemic immunosuppressant use, or recent radiotherapy or other anti-cancer therapy within 4 weeks were excluded. Treatment consisted of either cemiplimab 350 mg every 2 weeks or pembrolizumab 200 mg every 3 weeks. A subset of patients also received ongoing daily vismodegib 150 mg during anti-PD-1 treatment. Peripheral blood samples averaged about 110,000 TCR templates (range roughly 22,000-260,000) and 35,000 to 45,000 unique clonotypes. The study performed paired single-cell RNA and TCR sequencing on site-matched tumors from BCC or SCC patients before and after anti-PD-1 therapy. To compare blood and tumor clonotypes, bulk TCR sequencing was performed on around 10 peripheral blood samples from a few patients. Clinical response was assessed using RECIST version 1.1.

Beyond this particular receptor, the publication reports: Where the novel T cell clones came from was not determined, and possible sources could include lymphoid organs or rare unexpanded clones inside the tumor or in the tumor periphery. Around 43% of tumor TCR clonotypes were found in blood, and some novel exhausted tumor clones appeared in pre-treatment blood, suggesting peripheral recruitment.

What this sample's time point label stands for: after anti-PD-1 therapy. For bulk TCRbeta sequencing, genomic DNA was extracted from tumor biopsies or peripheral blood, and input amounts ranged from roughly 550 ng to 6,004 ng. Every patient had histologically proven advanced or metastatic basal or squamous cell carcinoma and was a poor candidate for surgical resection. Of the ten or so patients in the basal cell carcinoma cohort, several underwent bulk tumor TCR sequencing. The rearrangement joined TRBV5-6 to TRBJ1-2, with the D gene not confidently named. Source: PBMCs, taken after anti-PD-1 treatment. This receptor was obtained from a human donor with basal cell carcinoma. The CDR3 protein is CASGRRPVNYGYTF. At the DNA level, the sequence is TGTGCCAGCGGGCGACGCCCGGTTAACTATGGCTACACCTTC.